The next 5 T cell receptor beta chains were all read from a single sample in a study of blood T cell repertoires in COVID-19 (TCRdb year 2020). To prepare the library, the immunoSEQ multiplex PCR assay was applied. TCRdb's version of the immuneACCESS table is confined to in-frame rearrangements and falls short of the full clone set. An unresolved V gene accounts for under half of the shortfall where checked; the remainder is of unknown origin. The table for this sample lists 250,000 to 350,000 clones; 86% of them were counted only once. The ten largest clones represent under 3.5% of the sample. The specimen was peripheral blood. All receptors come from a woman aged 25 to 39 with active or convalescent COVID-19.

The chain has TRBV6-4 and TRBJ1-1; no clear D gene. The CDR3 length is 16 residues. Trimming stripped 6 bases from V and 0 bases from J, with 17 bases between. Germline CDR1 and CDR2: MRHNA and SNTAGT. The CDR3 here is CASRTPYQLMNTEAFF. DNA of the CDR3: TGTGCCAGCAGGACCCCATATCAACTAATGAACACTGAAGCTTTCTTT.

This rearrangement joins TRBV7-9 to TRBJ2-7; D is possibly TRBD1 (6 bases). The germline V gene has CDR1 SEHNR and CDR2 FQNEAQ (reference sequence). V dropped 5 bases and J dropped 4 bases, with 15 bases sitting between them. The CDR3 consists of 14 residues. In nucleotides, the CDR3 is TGTGCCAGCAGCCCGAGGGGGACACCTTACGAGCAGTACTTC. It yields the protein CASSPRGTPYEQYF.

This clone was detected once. DNA of the CDR3: TGTGCCAGCAACAGGTTTGGTCAGCCCCAGCATTTT. Encoded protein: CASNRFGQPQHF. The chain is built from TRBV6-5 and TRBJ1-5; the D gene is possibly TRBD1 (5 bases). The CDR3 has 12 residues. The germline V gene encodes CDR1 MNHEY and CDR2 SVGAGI. The ends were cut back, 7 bases at V and 6 bases at J, with 10 bases in the middle.

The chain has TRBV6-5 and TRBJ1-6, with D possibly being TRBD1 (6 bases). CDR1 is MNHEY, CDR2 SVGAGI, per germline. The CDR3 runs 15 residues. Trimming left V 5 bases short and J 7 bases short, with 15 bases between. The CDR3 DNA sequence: TGTGCCAGCAGTCACGCGGACGGACAGAATTCACCCCTCCACTTT. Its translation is CASSHADGQNSPLHF.

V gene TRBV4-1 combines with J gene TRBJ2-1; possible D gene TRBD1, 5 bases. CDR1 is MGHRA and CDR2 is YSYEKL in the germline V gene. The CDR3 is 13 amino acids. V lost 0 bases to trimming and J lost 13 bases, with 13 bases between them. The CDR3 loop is CASSQDPDTRQFF. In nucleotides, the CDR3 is TGCGCCAGCAGCCAAGATCCGGACACCCGCCAGTTCTTC.